The 31 T cell receptor beta chains in this list originate from one sample, sequenced in a study of blood T cell repertoires in COVID-19. Libraries were prepared by immunoSEQ multiplex PCR; TCRdb keeps only in-frame clonotypes and omits some of them. Of some 300,000 clones in the sample, about 90% were seen once. Sequencing used PBMCs or T cells enriched from blood (not recorded which). These receptors came from a woman aged 25 to 39 who had recovered from COVID-19.

The J gene is TRBJ1-2, the V gene TRBV16; 8 positions match TRBD1. Germline V gene lookup returns CDR1 KGHSY and CDR2 FQNENV. CDR3 length: 15 residues. V trimming: 6 bases; J trimming: 2 bases; junction bases outside the gene matches: 8. CDR3 in amino acids: CASRGTGLQNYGYTF. The CDR3, as DNA: TGTGCCAGCAGAGGGACAGGTCTGCAAAACTATGGCTACACCTTC.

This clone was counted once. The J gene is TRBJ1-2, the V gene TRBV30; 8 bases fit TRBD1. This CDR3 has 14 residues. Germline lookup yields CDR1 GTSNPN and CDR2 SVGIG (reference sequence). V was clipped by 3 bases and J by 6 bases; unmatched bases: 9. In DNA, the CDR3 is TGTGCCTGGAGGTTGACAGGGGAAGATCATGGCTACACCTTC. Protein: CAWRLTGEDHGYTF. The variable domain in full, with the rest retrieved from reference TRBV30 and TRBJ1-2, is SQTIHQWPATLVQPVGSPLSLECTVEGTSNPNLYWYRQAAGRGLQLLFYSVGIGQISSEVPQNLSASRPQDRQFILSSKKLLLSDSGFYLCAWRLTGEDHGYTFGSGTRLTVV.

V gene TRBV9 combines with J gene TRBJ2-3; D unresolved. Trimming removed 0 bases from V and 5 bases from J, with 7 bases in between. This CDR3 is 13 amino acids long. Per germline, CDR1 SGDLS and CDR2 YYNGEE. Written as DNA, the CDR3 is TGTGCCAGCAGCGTAGAGACGGGAGATACGCAGTATTTT. This sequence encodes CASSVETGDTQYF.

This chain joins TRBV18 and TRBJ2-5, with no clear D. Deletions cut 6 bases from V and 5 bases from J, with 16 bases between. This CDR3 spans 14 amino acids. Germline V gene data show CDR1 as KGHSH and CDR2 as LQKENI. This CDR3 reads CASSPTNPRETQYF. The CDR3 coding sequence is TGTGCCAGCTCCCCGACCAATCCGAGGGAGACCCAGTACTTC. The complete variable domain, with remaining parts taken from reference TRBV18 and TRBJ2-5, reads NAGVMQNPRHLVRRRGQEARLRCSPMKGHSHVYWYRQLPEEGLKFMVYLQKENIIDESGMPKERFSAEFPKEGPSILRIQQVVRGDSAAYFCASSPTNPRETQYFGPGTRLLVL.

V usage is TRBV25-1 and J usage is TRBJ2-3, with D perhaps TRBD2 (5 bases). Germline V CDR1 and CDR2: MGHDK, SYGVNS. The CDR3 spans 14 residues. V was clipped by 3 bases and J by 2 bases, with 9 bases between them. The CDR3, as DNA: TGTGCCAGCAGTGACGGAGGAAACACAGATACGCAGTATTTT. It translates to CASSDGGNTDTQYF. Looking up the rest from reference TRBV25-1 and TRBJ2-3 gives the full variable domain: EADIYQTPRYLVIGTGKKITLECSQTMGHDKMYWYQQDPGMELHLIHYSYGVNSTEKGDLSSESTVSRIRTEHFPLTLESARPSHTSQYLCASSDGGNTDTQYFGPGTRLTVL.

The rearrangement joins TRBV5-4 to TRBJ1-4; TRBD1 is a possible D gene (5 bases). The CDR3 runs to 15 residues. CDR1 is SGHNT, CDR2 YYREEE, per germline (reference sequence). V was cut by 0 bases and J by 8 bases, with 14 bases left in between. CDR3 nucleotides: TGTGCCAGCAGCTTGGAGGGAGGGGAGACCGAAAAACTGTTTTTT. It translates to CASSLEGGETEKLFF.

The chain employs TRBV7-9 and TRBJ2-3; 9 positions agree with TRBD2. V lost 5 bases and J lost 3; bases outside the gene matches: 12. This CDR3 comprises 17 residues. Germline V gene lookup returns CDR1 SEHNR and CDR2 FQNEAQ (reference sequence). CDR3 region: CASSPILAGYRTDTQYF. CDR3 bases: TGTGCCAGCAGCCCCATCCTAGCGGGATATCGTACAGATACGCAGTATTTT.

This chain joins TRBV6-5 and TRBJ1-5, with TRBD1 matching over 7 bases. The CDR3 has 15 amino acids. Per germline, CDR1 MNHEY and CDR2 SVGAGI. V gave up 0 bases and J gave up 5 bases; unmatched junction bases: 4. The CDR3 DNA sequence: TGTGCCAGCAGTTACTCGATGGGACAGCATCAGCCCCAGCATTTT. Its translation: CASSYSMGQHQPQHF.

This clone has a single count. The chain carries TRBV18 and TRBJ2-1; D is possibly TRBD2 (5 bases). Germline-derived CDR1 and CDR2 are KGHSH and LQKENI. Between the trimmed V and J ends, which lost 3 bases and 7 bases, there was a span of 16 bases. This CDR3 has 15 amino acids. This chain's CDR3 is CASSPLYRETNEQFF. For the CDR3, the DNA is TGTGCCAGCTCACCCCTTTACCGGGAAACGAATGAGCAGTTCTTC.

The CDR3 sequence is CASSRSNARESAETQYF. CDR3 in DNA: TGTGCCAGCAGCCGCAGCAACGCGCGGGAGAGCGCAGAGACCCAGTACTTC. The rearrangement uses TRBV4-2 and TRBJ2-5; TRBD2 matches 7 bases. Germline V gives CDR1 LGHNA, CDR2 YNFKEQ. This CDR3 comprises 17 residues. The ends lost 4 bases at V and 4 bases at J; junction bases unmatched: 15.

About this clone: Compared with germline, one end of the junction differs, possibly owing to a read error. V usage is TRBV10-3 and J usage is TRBJ2-7, with D possibly being TRBD2 (6 bases). The CDR3 extends over 16 amino acids. Germline V gene data show CDR1 as ENHRY and CDR2 as SYGVKD. CDR3 amino acids: CAISTAGTTGSSEQYF. CDR3 sequence (DNA): TGTGCCATCAGTACGGCGGGGACGACCGGATCCTCCGAGCAGTACTTC.

The CDR3 coding sequence is TGTGCCAGCAGTTCCGGGACTAGAGCGTATGCAGATACGCAGTATTTT. Translating it yields CASSSGTRAYADTQYF. This chain joins TRBV6-6 and TRBJ2-3; 8 bases line up with TRBD2. Germline V gene lookup returns CDR1 MNHNY and CDR2 SVGAGI (reference sequence). V was pared by 4 bases and J by 4 bases, with 10 bases of the junction left unmatched. This CDR3 has 16 amino acids.

This chain joins TRBV28 and TRBJ1-5; D might be TRBD1 (6 bases). CDR3 length: 15 residues. V lost 1 base to trimming and J lost 3 bases, with 10 bases between them. Germline V gene data show CDR1 as MDHEN and CDR2 as SYDVKM. The CDR3 region is CASSLYRDDNQPQHF. The CDR3 nucleotides read TGTGCCAGCAGTTTATACAGGGATGACAATCAGCCCCAGCATTTT.

The chain uses TRBV27 and TRBJ1-5; the match to TRBD1 covers 9 bases. CDR1 is MNHEY and CDR2 is SMNVEV in the germline V gene (reference sequence). The J segment lost 4 bases and the V segment lost 5 bases, leaving 9 bases of the junction unmatched. The CDR3 is 16 amino acids. CDR3 in amino acids: CASSPRTGVWNQPQHF. DNA of the CDR3: TGTGCCAGCAGTCCCAGGACAGGGGTTTGGAATCAGCCCCAGCATTTT.

This clone was found once. This chain links TRBV21-1 with TRBJ1-1; the DNA was not compared with TRBD1, the D call given in the table. TRBV21-1 is a listed pseudogene. This CDR3 is 11 amino acids long. The DNA for the CDR3 is TGTGCCAGCATCGGACACCTTGGAGCTTTCTTT. Translating gives CASIGHLGAFF.

The rearrangement joins TRBV4-1 to TRBJ1-2, with a tentative D call TRBD1 (5 bases). CDR1 and CDR2 (germline): MGHRA, YSYEKL. With 1 base removed from V and 3 bases from J, the gap between germline ends came to 12 bases. There are 15 residues in the CDR3. CDR3 in amino acids: CASSQVAGTDYGYTF. The CDR3 nucleotides are TGCGCCAGCAGCCAAGTCGCCGGGACTGACTATGGCTACACCTTC.

The CDR3 region has the DNA TGTGCCAGCAGCTTGGAGGCCCCTCTGGTAGAGGTGTACCAAGAGACCCAGTACTTC. The encoded protein is CASSLEAPLVEVYQETQYF. This chain connects TRBV5-6 to TRBJ2-5; D gene ambiguous. The CDR3 is 19 residues long. The V and J ends lost 0 bases and 0 bases respectively, with 21 bases between them. CDR1 SGHDT and CDR2 YYEEEE come from the germline V gene.

The V call is TRBV11-2, the J call TRBJ1-2, with D hard to call. The CDR3 contains 18 residues. V dropped 0 bases and J dropped 4 bases, with 21 bases sitting between them. Germline V gene sequence: CDR1 SGHAT, CDR2 FQNNGV. The CDR3 sequence is CASSLDALGGLPLYGYTF. The CDR3, as DNA: TGTGCCAGCAGCTTAGACGCTCTTGGCGGGCTACCTCTCTATGGCTACACCTTC.

This clone was recorded only once. The J gene is TRBJ1-2, the V gene TRBV4-3; D is unclear. V dropped 0 bases and J dropped 3 bases, with 8 bases sitting between them. CDR1 is LGHNA and CDR2 is YSLEER in the germline V gene. The CDR3 spans 14 residues. CDR3 nucleotide sequence: TGCGCCAGCAGCCAAGATTTCACAGACTATGGCTACACCTTC. It codes for CASSQDFTDYGYTF.

DNA for the CDR3: TGTGCCATCAGTGAAGGTCCGGGACAGGGGGTGGGCGAGCAGTACTTC. Protein sequence: CAISEGPGQGVGEQYF. The chain employs TRBV10-3 and TRBJ2-7; 11 bases line up with TRBD1. The germline V gene encodes CDR1 ENHRY and CDR2 SYGVKD. The CDR3 is made up of 16 amino acids. V was pared by 3 bases and J by 6 bases, with 10 bases of the junction left unmatched.

The chain carries TRBV2 and TRBJ2-7, with TRBD2 identical over 8 bases. Germline CDR1 and CDR2: SNHLY and FYNNEI. This CDR3 comprises 14 residues. V was pared by 7 bases and J by 3 bases, with 8 bases of the junction left unmatched. The CDR3, as DNA: TGTGCCAGCAAAGCGGGAGCTAATAACTACGAGCAGTACTTC. This gives the protein CASKAGANNYEQYF. The full variable domain, rest sourced from reference TRBV2 and TRBJ2-7, is EPEVTQTPSHQVTQMGQEVILRCVPISNHLYFYWYRQILGQKVEFLVSFYNNEISEKSEIFDDQFSVERPDGSNFTLKIRSTKLEDSAMYFCASKAGANNYEQYFGPGTRLTVT.

The V gene is TRBV27, the J gene TRBJ2-7, with a weak D call TRBD1 (5 bases). The germline gives CDR1 MNHEY, CDR2 SMNVEV (reference sequence). The CDR3 is 14 residues long. V lost 5 bases, J lost 4 bases, and 15 bases lay in between. The CDR3 loop is CASSPRGAVYEQYF. The CDR3 nucleotides are TGTGCCAGCAGTCCGCGTGGGGCGGTATACGAGCAGTACTTC.

The chain links TRBV12-5 to TRBJ2-7; no reliable D call. Germline loops: CDR1 LGHNT, CDR2 FRNRAP. V was trimmed by 1 base and J by 0 bases, leaving 4 bases between them. The CDR3 is made up of 13 amino acids. CDR3 DNA: TGTGCTAGTGGTTTGGACAGCTCCTACGAGCAGTACTTC. Amino acid sequence: CASGLDSSYEQYF.

This chain connects TRBV28 to TRBJ2-7; D possibly corresponds to TRBD1 (6 bases). The CDR3 is 15 residues long. The germline gives CDR1 MDHEN, CDR2 SYDVKM. V lost 6 bases and J 4 bases, leaving 19 bases between the germline ends. The CDR3 reads CASRPEQGMRYEQYF. CDR3 sequence (DNA): TGTGCCAGCAGACCTGAACAGGGTATGAGGTACGAGCAGTACTTC. Variable domain in full (rest from reference TRBV28 and TRBJ2-7): DVKVTQSSRYLVKRTGEKVFLECVQDMDHENMFWYRQDPGLGLRLIYFSYDVKMKEKGDIPEGYSVSREKKERFSLILESASTNQTSMYLCASRPEQGMRYEQYFGPGTRLTVT.

This chain uses TRBV27 with TRBJ1-5, with D possibly TRBD1 on 6 matching bases. V shed 2 bases and J shed 9 bases, with 20 bases lying between them. The germline V gene encodes CDR1 MNHEY and CDR2 SMNVEV (reference sequence). The CDR3 is 16 residues long. The CDR3 DNA reads TGTGCCAGCAGTTTAGTTGGGGGCTCCACTTTGGTGCCCCAGCATTTT. It translates to CASSLVGGSTLVPQHF.

This clone has just a few counts. The V call is TRBV24-1, the J call TRBJ2-1, with TRBD2 identical over 9 bases. Trimming took 9 bases from V and 2 from J; bases not matched to a gene: 1. Germline lookup yields CDR1 KGHDR and CDR2 SFDVKD. The CDR3 contains 13 residues. In DNA form, the CDR3 reads TGTGCCACCCCTAGCGGGGCCTACAATGAGCAGTTCTTC. This sequence encodes CATPSGAYNEQFF.

This chain connects TRBV7-2 to TRBJ1-2; TRBD1 matches 8 bases. J gave up 2 bases and V 1 base, and 6 bases lay outside the gene matches. The CDR3 contains 16 residues. Germline CDR1 reads SGHTA; CDR2 reads FQGNSA. The CDR3 nucleotides are TGTGCCAGCAGCTTAGGGGCCCAGGGGGCCAACTATGGCTACACCTTC. Amino acids: CASSLGAQGANYGYTF. Using reference TRBV7-2 and TRBJ1-2 for the parts outside the CDR3, the full variable domain is GAGVSQSPSNKVTEKGKDVELRCDPISGHTALYWYRQSLGQGLEFLIYFQGNSAPDKSGLPSDRFSAERTGGSVSTLTIQRTQQEDSAVYLCASSLGAQGANYGYTFGSGTRLTVV.

This chain connects TRBV28 to TRBJ1-2, with 7 nucleotides matching TRBD1. The CDR3 length is 12 residues. CDR1 and CDR2 from the germline V gene are MDHEN and SYDVKM. CDR3 nucleotides: TGTGTCACAGGGGTTAGCAACTATGGCTACACCTTC. Its protein is CVTGVSNYGYTF.

The sample holds one count of this clone. This chain links TRBV27 with TRBJ2-1, with D perhaps TRBD1 (6 bases). CDR1 MNHEY and CDR2 SMNVEV come from the germline V gene (reference sequence). Trimming cost V 3 bases and J 1 base, with 7 bases left between them. The CDR3 totals 14 residues. The CDR3 is CASSFGQSYNEQFF. Here the CDR3 DNA reads TGTGCCAGCAGTTTTGGACAGTCCTACAATGAGCAGTTCTTC.

The chain has TRBV27 and TRBJ2-3, with 12 bases that match TRBD1. Germline CDR1 MNHEY, CDR2 SMNVEV (reference sequence). The CDR3 length is 17 residues. The V and J ends lost 3 bases and 4 bases, in that order; junction bases with no gene match: 8. The chain's CDR3 is CASSFRTGTGGADTQYF. The CDR3 DNA follows: TGTGCCAGCAGTTTTCGTACCGGGACAGGGGGCGCAGATACGCAGTATTTT.

This clone was seen once. This chain joins TRBV5-1 and TRBJ1-5; maybe TRBD1 (5 bases). The CDR3 spans 14 residues. Germline CDR1 is SGHRS and CDR2 is YFSETQ. Trimming stripped 4 bases from V and 4 bases from J, with 12 bases between. CDR3 protein: CASSPDTENQPQHF. CDR3 nucleotides: TGCGCCAGCAGCCCGGACACAGAAAATCAGCCCCAGCATTTT.